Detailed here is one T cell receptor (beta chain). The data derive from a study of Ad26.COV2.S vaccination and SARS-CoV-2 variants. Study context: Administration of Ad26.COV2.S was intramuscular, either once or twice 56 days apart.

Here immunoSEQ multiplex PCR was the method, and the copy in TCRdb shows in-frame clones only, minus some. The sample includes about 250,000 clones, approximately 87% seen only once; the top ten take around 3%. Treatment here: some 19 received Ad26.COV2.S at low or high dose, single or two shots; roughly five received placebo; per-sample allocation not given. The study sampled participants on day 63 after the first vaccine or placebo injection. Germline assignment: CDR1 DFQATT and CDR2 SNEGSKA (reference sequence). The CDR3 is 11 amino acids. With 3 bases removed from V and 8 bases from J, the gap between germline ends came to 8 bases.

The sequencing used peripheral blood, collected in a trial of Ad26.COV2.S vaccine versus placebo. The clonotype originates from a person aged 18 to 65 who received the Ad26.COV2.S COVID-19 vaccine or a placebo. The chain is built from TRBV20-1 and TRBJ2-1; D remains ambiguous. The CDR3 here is CSASRYYEQFF. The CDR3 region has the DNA TGCAGTGCTAGCCGGTACTATGAGCAGTTCTTC.